A few counts support the clone carrying this T cell receptor beta chain. CDR1 MRHNA and CDR2 SNTAGT come from the germline V gene. V was trimmed by 5 bases and J by 2 bases, leaving 11 bases between them. The CDR3 consists of 14 residues. Per the original data handling: It was from reference gene primer amplification that nucleated cell counts were estimated. The repertoire was sequenced with immunoSEQ multiplex PCR; TCRdb's copy has only in-frame clones and lacks some. That table supplies the V and J calls and clone size; D and trimming were determined from the DNA. Here the sample spans 200,000 to 250,000 clones, 85% to 90% being singletons. The data stem from a study of blood T cell repertoires in COVID-19. Overall study: Sites across the United States, Italy and Spain contributed samples from acute and convalescent COVID-19. Sample material is recorded as cDNA or gDNA derived from T cells, B-cell-depleted T cells, or PBMCs.

Sequenced material: peripheral blood. The TCR sequence derives from a man aged 50-60 years with acute or convalescent COVID-19. The rearrangement joins TRBV6-4 to TRBJ2-3, with D perhaps matching TRBD1 (5 bases). Here the CDR3 DNA reads TGTGCCAGCAGTTTGGGGCTACCCACAGATACGCAGTATTTT. Its protein product is CASSLGLPTDTQYF.